This T cell receptor beta chain came from a study of cytomegalovirus exposure and HLA in healthy donors. The study, taken as a whole, reports: Being productive about 87% or about 30% of the time was typical of most TCR beta V segments in an earlier analysis. A later analysis linked a missense DCLRE1C variant to TCR beta V- and J-gene trimming.

A multiplex PCR was run with 60 Vbeta primers and 13 Jbeta primers. The protocol was immunoSEQ multiplex PCR, while the TCRdb copy is restricted to in-frame clones and leaves out a portion. The data show about 160,000 clones, with around four fifths seen just once and approximately 1.9% held by the top ten. CDR1 is MNHNS, CDR2 SASEGT, per germline. V shed 7 bases and J 0 bases; nucleotides not matched to a gene: 4. This CDR3 has 15 residues. In the case of this clone: The antigen remains unidentified.

The J gene is TRBJ2-1, the V gene TRBV6-1, with 9 positions matching TRBD2. The sequence was collected from a young man in good health and CMV-seronegative. Material for sequencing was PBMCs. The CDR3 protein is CASKRGESSYNEQFF. The CDR3 DNA follows: TGTGCCAGCAAGCGGGGGGAAAGCTCCTACAATGAGCAGTTCTTC.